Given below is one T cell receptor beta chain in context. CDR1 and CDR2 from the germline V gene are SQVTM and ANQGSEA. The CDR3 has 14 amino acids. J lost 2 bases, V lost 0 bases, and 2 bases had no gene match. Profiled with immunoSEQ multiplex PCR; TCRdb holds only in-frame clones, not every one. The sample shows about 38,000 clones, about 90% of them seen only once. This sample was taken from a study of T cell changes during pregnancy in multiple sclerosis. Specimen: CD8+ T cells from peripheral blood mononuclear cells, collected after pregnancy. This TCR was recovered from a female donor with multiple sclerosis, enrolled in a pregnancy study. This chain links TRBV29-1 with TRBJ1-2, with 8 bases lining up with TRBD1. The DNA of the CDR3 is TGCAGCGTTGAAGACAGGGGGCGCAACTATGGCTACACCTTC. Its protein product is CSVEDRGRNYGYTF.